These 10 T cell receptor beta chains were all obtained from the same sample, sequenced in a study of T cells in Graves' hyperthyroidism and ophthalmopathy. Amplification of TCR beta CDR3 regions was performed using RNA transcripts as template. First-round RT-PCR with HTBI primers amplified the TCR CDR3 region. TCRdb called the multiplex PCR reads again in MiXCR, with one record for every CDR3 protein. Found here are more than 450,000 distinct CDR3 sequences, approximately 14% of them singletons; the top ten hold around 14%. The specimen sequenced was blood. These receptors came from a woman in her 40s with Graves' hyperthyroidism.

This clonotype was recorded many times. The rearrangement joins TRBV2 to TRBJ2-6; D unclear. The germline V and J ends were trimmed by 2 bases and 0 bases, with 14 bases remaining between them. The CDR3 runs to 18 residues. Looked up from germline, CDR1 is SNHLY and CDR2 is FYNNEI. The CDR3 bases are TGTGCCAGCAGTGAACAGGACCGGGCTAACTCTGGGGCCAACGTCCTGACTTTC. Amino acids: CASSEQDRANSGANVLTF.

This clonotype was recorded a few times. The chain carries TRBV19 and TRBJ2-1; 9 bases agree with TRBD2. The CDR3 has 19 residues. The J segment lost 3 bases and the V segment lost 3 bases, leaving 15 bases of the junction unmatched. Germline CDR1 reads LNHDA; CDR2 reads SQIVND (reference sequence). This CDR3 is CASSMRGLATTFFYNEQFF. CDR3 coding DNA: TGTGCCAGTAGTATGAGAGGACTAGCGACCACGTTTTTCTACAATGAGCAGTTCTTC.

This clonotype was seen repeatedly, ten times or more. The J gene is TRBJ2-3, the V gene TRBV3-1; tentatively, D is TRBD1 or TRBD2 (5 bases each). Between the trimmed V and J ends, which lost 0 bases and 6 bases, there was a span of 10 bases. CDR1 and CDR2 from the germline V gene are LGHDT and YNNKEL (reference sequence). CDR3 length: 14 amino acids. The CDR3 loop is CASSQDTGDDTQYF. The DNA for the CDR3 is TGTGCCAGCAGCCAAGATACCGGGGACGATACGCAGTATTTT.

This clonotype has at least ten counts. CDR3 coding DNA: TGTGCCAGCAGCTTAGATAGGACTAGCGGGAGGGCACAAGAGCAGTACTTC. Its translation: CASSLDRTSGRAQEQYF. The chain has TRBV11-2 and TRBJ2-7; 15 bases line up with TRBD2. CDR3 size: 17 residues. The germline gives CDR1 SGHAT, CDR2 FQNNGV. J gave up 7 bases and V 0 bases, and 7 bases lay outside the gene matches.

The chain joins TRBV3-1 to TRBJ2-4; D unresolved. V gave up 0 bases and J gave up 0 bases, with 9 bases separating them. The CDR3 contains 16 residues. Germline-derived CDR1 and CDR2 are LGHDT and YNNKEL (reference sequence). CDR3 bases: TGTGCCAGCAGCCAAGATCTGGCCCTAGCCAAAAACATTCAGTACTTC. This encodes CASSQDLALAKNIQYF.

This clonotype was found many times. A read error may produce the germline difference seen at one junction end. V gene TRBV2 combines with J gene TRBJ2-5; the match to TRBD2 covers 8 bases. The CDR3 covers 14 residues. Germline assignment: CDR1 SNHLY and CDR2 FYNNEI. The CDR3 nucleotides read TGTGCCACCCAGACTAGCGTGAGCCAAGAGACCCTGTACTTC. Protein product: CATQTSVSQETLYF.

This clonotype was picked up a small number of times. This chain uses TRBV13 with TRBJ2-5, with 10 bases lining up with TRBD1. The germline gives CDR1 PRHDT, CDR2 FYEKMQ (reference sequence). The length of the CDR3 is 14 residues. The V and J ends lost 5 bases and 6 bases, in that order; junction bases with no gene match: 6. Written as DNA, the CDR3 is TGTGCCAGCAGCCCGGGACAGGGGATAAAGACCCAGTACTTC. As protein: CASSPGQGIKTQYF. The whole variable domain, filled in from reference TRBV13 and TRBJ2-5, reads AAGVIQSPRHLIKEKRETATLKCYPIPRHDTVYWYQQGPGQDPQFLISFYEKMQSDKGSIPDRFSAQQFSDYHSELNMSSLELGDSALYFCASSPGQGIKTQYFGPGTRLLVL.

This chain links TRBV5-1 with TRBJ2-2; D call uncertain. The CDR3 loop spans 17 amino acids. The V and J ends lost 0 bases and 1 base respectively, with 13 bases between them. From germline, CDR1 is SGHRS and CDR2 YFSETQ. CDR3 protein: CASSLDLSGLNTGELFF. The CDR3 coding sequence is TGCGCCAGCAGCTTGGACCTATCAGGTTTGAACACCGGGGAGCTGTTTTTT. The full variable domain, rest sourced from reference TRBV5-1 and TRBJ2-2, is KAGVTQTPRYLIKTRGQQVTLSCSPISGHRSVSWYQQTPGQGLQFLFEYFSETQRNKGNFPGRFSGRQFSNSRSEMNVSTLELGDSALYLCASSLDLSGLNTGELFFGEGSRLTVL.

This clonotype has ten or more counts. This chain uses TRBV28 with TRBJ2-1, with 9 bases that match TRBD2. The CDR3 sequence is 15 residues long. Per the germline V gene, CDR1 is MDHEN and CDR2 is SYDVKM. After removal of 5 bases from V and 5 bases from J, the junction contained 7 bases not matched to a gene. The CDR3 region is CASSQLAGNDNEQFF. The CDR3 nucleotides read TGTGCCAGCAGTCAACTAGCGGGCAACGACAATGAGCAGTTCTTC.

This clonotype was observed a few times. The chain recombines TRBV10-3 with TRBJ2-3; D unresolved. Germline V CDR1 and CDR2: ENHRY, SYGVKD. The V end was cut by 2 bases, the J end by 2 bases, with 5 bases between. The CDR3 has 13 amino acids. The CDR3 region has the DNA TGTGCCATCAGTGAGGACCTCACAGATACGCAGTATTTT. Protein product: CAISEDLTDTQYF.